This TCR beta chain was sequenced during a study of shared clonotypes between healthy human individuals. About the study: The study drew on a couple of women and a few men aged 18 to 49 as donors. Broader study findings: Against clonotypes common to all four donors, non-shared ones had lower generation probabilities.

Here immunoSEQ multiplex PCR was the method, and the copy in TCRdb shows in-frame clones only, minus some. Of around 700,000 clones listed, under 80% are singletons. About this clone itself: The antigen is not known.

CDR1 and CDR2 from the germline V gene are SGHDN and FVKESK. J was trimmed by 2 bases and V by 6 bases; bases with no gene match: 6. The CDR3 loop spans 15 amino acids. The chain joins TRBV14 to TRBJ2-7, with TRBD2 identical over 11 bases. What was sequenced was memory CD4+ T cells sorted from blood. Subset meaning: CD45RA-negative fraction. This receptor was taken from a woman younger than 45 in good health. The CDR3 coding sequence is TGTGCCAGCAGACCTAGCGGGAGGTCCCCCTACGAGCAGTACTTC. This encodes CASRPSGRSPYEQYF.